This T cell receptor beta chain was sequenced during a study of vaccination and CD4 T cells after COVID-19. Study context: Taking of post-vaccine samples occurred a median 72 days after dose two (range 14 to 241). Findings and limits, study-wide: When vaccine-specific clones from convalescent patients were examined, 304 of 307 were spike mono-reactive.

Noted treatment: roughly 10-day PBMC culture with coronavirus spike peptide pools or control peptides (ViraFEST assay). These CD4+ T cells came from roughly 11-day cultures by negative selection. An Oncomine TCR Beta short-read assay was used to sequence the DNA from cultured CD4+ T cells. TCRdb re-analysed the PCR reads in MiXCR, keeping a single row per CDR3 protein. The sample consists of 11,000 or so distinct CDR3 sequences, approximately 43% of them appearing once. As for this clonotype: Its antigen is still unknown.

Germline V CDR1 and CDR2: SGHRS, YFSETQ. The ends lost 4 bases at V and 3 bases at J; junction bases unmatched: 9. The CDR3 covers 15 residues. The specimen was CD4+ T cells from blood, cultured in vitro. V usage is TRBV5-1 and J usage is TRBJ1-2; 7 bases are a match to TRBD1. This clonotype was obtained from a human donor who had recovered from COVID-19. As DNA, the CDR3 is TGCGCCAGCAGCGGCGGGACAGACCTTGACTATGGCTACACCTTC. It specifies CASSGGTDLDYGYTF.